This TCR beta chain was documented in a study of Graves' ophthalmopathy and Graves' hyperthyroidism. General observations from the study: Most clonotypes expanded in thyroid above 0.001 frequency were present in blood too. Cross-validated, the 13-signature model showed 87.88%/81.08% sensitivity/specificity, and 80%/75% in the test set.

The CDR3 totals 13 residues. Germline CDR1 SNHLY, CDR2 FYNNEI. V lost 5 bases and J lost 3, with 11 bases in between. Amplification from RNA transcripts yielded the TCR beta CDR3 regions. RT-PCR was first run with HTBI primers, then multiplex PCR in a second round. Via MiXCR, TCRdb re-called the multiplex PCR reads, giving one row per CDR3 protein. Seen here are 450,000 to 600,000 distinct CDR3 sequences, 39% observed once, and the top ten hold roughly 4%. This clonotype was counted once. Its antigen is currently unknown. The evidence that diagnosis relied on was clinical symptoms, serum thyroxine, TRAb, thyroid ultrasound and orbital computed tomography.

This chain connects TRBV2 to TRBJ2-7; D possibly uses TRBD1 or TRBD2 (5 bases each). The sequence came from an adult man with Graves' hyperthyroidism. The source material was peripheral blood or thyroid tissue (not recorded which). The chain's CDR3 is CASSRGVHYEQYF. CDR3 in DNA: TGTGCCAGCAGTAGAGGGGTTCACTACGAGCAGTACTTC.